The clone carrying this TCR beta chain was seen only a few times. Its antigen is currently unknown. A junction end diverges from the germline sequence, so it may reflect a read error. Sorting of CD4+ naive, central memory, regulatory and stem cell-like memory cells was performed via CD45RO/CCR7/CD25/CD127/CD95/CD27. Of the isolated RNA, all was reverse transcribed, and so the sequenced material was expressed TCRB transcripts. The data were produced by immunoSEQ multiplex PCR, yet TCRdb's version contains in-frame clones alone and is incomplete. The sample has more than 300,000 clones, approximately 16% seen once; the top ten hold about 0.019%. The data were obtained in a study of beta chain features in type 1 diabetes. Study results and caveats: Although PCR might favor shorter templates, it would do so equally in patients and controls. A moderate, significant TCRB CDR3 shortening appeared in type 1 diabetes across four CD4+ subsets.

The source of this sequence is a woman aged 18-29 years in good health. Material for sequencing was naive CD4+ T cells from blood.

The DNA for the CDR3 is TGTGCTAGCAGCCCGGCGACTAGCGGTCCTGGAACGGAGCAGTTCTTC. Translation: CASSPATSGPGTEQFF. The rearrangement uses TRBV7-7 and TRBJ2-1; 9 nucleotides match TRBD2. CDR1 is SSHAT and CDR2 is FNYEAQ in the germline V gene (reference sequence). The CDR3 contains 16 residues.